One and the same sample provided the 5 T cell receptor beta chains below, sequenced in a study of blood T cells in healthy people across ages. A second PCR of roughly 7 to 11 cycles used a sample-barcoded 5' primer and a J-beta primer mix. TCRdb re-analysed the 5' RACE reads in MiXCR, keeping a single row per CDR3 protein. The sample holds around 1.7 million distinct CDR3 sequences, about 30% seen once. Sequenced input: blood. These receptors originate from a woman in her 30s in good health.

This clonotype was found once. The V gene is TRBV7-2, the J gene TRBJ2-7; D is ambiguous. The J call may not be correct, given that the DNA end is closer to TRBJ2-5. Germline CDR1 and CDR2: SGHTA and FQGNSA. The CDR3 has 13 amino acids. The CDR3 is CASSPDLFETQYF. The CDR3 region has the DNA TGTGCCAGCAGCCCCGACCTATTCGAGACCCAGTACTTC.

This clonotype was found a few times. The chain carries TRBV7-2 and TRBJ2-7; tentative D call: TRBD2 (6 bases). Trimming shortened V by 7 bases and J by 2 bases, and 6 bases separated the two germline ends. CDR1 SGHTA and CDR2 FQGNSA come from the germline V gene. The CDR3 has 11 amino acids. CDR3 sequence (DNA): TGTGCCAGCACTAGCGCCTACGAGCAGTACTTC. It codes for CASTSAYEQYF.

This clonotype was observed at least ten times. V usage is TRBV6-1 and J usage is TRBJ2-1; TRBD2 matches at 9 bases. The CDR3 totals 17 residues. Germline V gene data show CDR1 as MNHNS and CDR2 as SASEGT. V gave up 5 bases and J gave up 8 bases; unmatched junction bases: 16. CDR3: CASSPKPGLAGIYEQFF. CDR3 DNA sequence: TGTGCCAGCAGTCCAAAGCCGGGACTAGCAGGTATCTATGAGCAGTTCTTC.

The chain employs TRBV6-5 and TRBJ1-1; D is unresolved. The CDR3 runs to 13 residues. V lost 6 bases to trimming and J lost 5 bases, with 13 bases between them. CDR1 is MNHEY, CDR2 SVGAGI, per germline. The CDR3 is CASRDPSSTEAFF. In nucleotides, the CDR3 is TGTGCCAGCAGAGACCCCTCGAGTACTGAAGCTTTCTTT.

This clonotype was counted many times. CDR3 in DNA: TGTGCCATCAGTGATAAGGACAGGCGTCTCGAGCAGTACTTC. Amino acids: CAISDKDRRLEQYF. The chain has TRBV10-3 and TRBJ2-7; 7 bases align to TRBD1. The CDR3 sequence is 14 residues long. Germline V gene lookup returns CDR1 ENHRY and CDR2 SYGVKD. The V and J ends lost 3 bases and 6 bases, in that order; junction bases with no gene match: 8.